This T cell receptor beta chain is drawn from a study of blood T cell repertoires in COVID-19. This clone was counted a few times. TCRdb's table, derived via immunoSEQ multiplex PCR, lists solely in-frame clones and lacks some. The sample lists a few hundred thousand clones, about 80% occurring once. The CDR3 has 14 residues. V was cut by 0 bases and J by 6 bases, with 11 bases left in between. Germline values: CDR1 MGHDK, CDR2 SYGVNS. The chain carries TRBV25-1 and TRBJ1-2; tentative D call: TRBD1 (5 bases). What was sequenced was peripheral blood. The receptor's source is a person aged 70 to 85 with COVID-19, enrolled during active disease. The chain's CDR3 is CASSEYGRANGYTF. DNA of the CDR3: TGTGCCAGCAGTGAATACGGCAGGGCAAATGGCTACACCTTC.